This is a list of T cell receptor beta chains from one sample in a study of cytomegalovirus exposure and HLA in healthy donors. The repertoire was sequenced with immunoSEQ multiplex PCR; TCRdb's copy has only in-frame clones and lacks some. This sample has 150,000 to 200,000 clones, with 10% to 15% found just once. Material for sequencing was PBMCs. These TCRs come from a man aged 45-65 years in good health and CMV-seropositive. Both conserved end residues are part of each CDR3. The D gene is left open where the match is weak.

>TRBJ1-5|TRBV27|-
CASSPFGQSNQPQHF
>TRBJ1-1|TRBV4-3|-
CASSQDLQGNTEAFF
>TRBJ1-3|TRBV9|-
CASSVRQVASGNTIYF
>TRBJ1-1|TRBV7-3|TRBD1
CASSRQGATEAFF
>TRBJ1-1|TRBV28|-
CASSLKQAGAFF
>TRBJ1-4|TRBV30|-
CAWREGVGFTNEKLFF
>TRBJ1-6|TRBV2|-
CASRGPRRIINSPLHF
>TRBJ2-1|TRBV11-1|TRBD2
CASSLPPSLRGGPYNEQFF
>TRBJ2-2|TRBV5-1|-
CASAVNAAGGYTGELFF
>TRBJ2-3|TRBV5-4|-
CASGGAWTQYF
>TRBJ1-5|TRBV19|TRBD1
CASSMYRGLRSNQPQHF
>TRBJ2-2|TRBV28|-
CASSFPGVNTGELFF
>TRBJ1-5|TRBV28|TRBD1
CASSPPGQVQPQHF
>TRBJ1-1|TRBV5-6|-
CASRRTGSGTEAFF
>TRBJ1-2|TRBV19|-
CASSIEGNYGYTF
>TRBJ1-4|TRBV4-2|-
CASSQEGGGSGNEKLFF
>TRBJ2-7|TRBV10-3|TRBD1
CATYAGTGGIYEQYF
>TRBJ2-3|TRBV5-1|TRBD2
CASSTGLAGGTDTQYF
>TRBJ2-2|TRBV5-6|TRBD1
CASSFDRGGGELFF
>TRBJ1-6|TRBV11-3|-
CASSLGREGTPLHF
>TRBJ2-5|TRBV7-9|-
CASSLAAGMETQYF
>TRBJ1-1|TRBV7-2|TRBD1
CASSGTGMNTEAFF
>TRBJ1-6|TRBV30|-
CAWSTPGSYNSPLHF
>TRBJ1-1|TRBV2|-
CARGGQGTRNTEAFF
>TRBJ1-2|TRBV7-9|TRBD1
CASSLKGTGFNNGYTF
>TRBJ1-1|TRBV5-6|TRBD1
CASSRPTGEAFF
>TRBJ1-6|TRBV11-3|-
CASSSAALWNSPLHF
>TRBJ1-1|TRBV19|TRBD1
CASSRDRLNTEAFF
>TRBJ2-5|TRBV9|TRBD2
CASSSSGGTPPETQYF
>TRBJ2-2|TRBV15|-
CATSWQNTGELFF
>TRBJ1-4|TRBV5-6|-
CASTPSAGTNEKLFF
>TRBJ2-5|TRBV11-2|-
CASSRETQYF
>TRBJ2-5|TRBV6-6|TRBD2
CASTSGGETQYF
>TRBJ2-3|TRBV19|TRBD1
CASVPRDRTDTQYF
>TRBJ2-1|TRBV6-1|TRBD1
CASSDFWDRGLNEQFF
>TRBJ2-7|TRBV5-4|-
CASSLTGSYEQYF
>TRBJ1-5|TRBV6-6|TRBD1
CASSSTGTGAGQPQHF
>TRBJ2-2|TRBV18|TRBD1
CASSLDRATGELFF
>TRBJ2-4|TRBV9|-
CASSAGTGLRTNIQYF
>TRBJ2-3|TRBV7-8|TRBD1
CASSLDRGPTDTQYF
>TRBJ1-5|TRBV28|TRBD1
CASSLLDRGHQPQHF
>TRBJ2-1|TRBV7-2|-
CASSQEGGRVGEQFF
>TRBJ1-2|TRBV9|-
CASSVGQRGGNGYTF
>TRBJ1-1|TRBV6-1|-
CASSEGGKVNTEAFF
>TRBJ1-2|TRBV7-2|-
CASSSTANYGYTF
>TRBJ1-5|TRBV5-8|-
CASSDAGMAQPQHF
>TRBJ2-3|TRBV5-1|-
CASSFTEIRLNTQYF
>TRBJ1-1|TRBV9|TRBD1
CASSVTGAINTEAFF
>TRBJ2-4|TRBV27|TRBD2
CASSLKGRGNIQYF
>TRBJ1-5|TRBV6-5|-
CASSGTFDQPQHF
>TRBJ2-3|TRBV4-3|TRBD2
CASSQDSVLAGGTDTQYF
>TRBJ2-3|TRBV5-1|-
CASSLQGLGTDTQYF
>TRBJ2-1|TRBV19|-
CASSIDQGQSNEQFF
>TRBJ2-5|TRBV12-5|TRBD2
CASGWGAGGQETQYF
>TRBJ2-5|TRBV27|-
CASSSWQGGRETQYF
>TRBJ2-4|TRBV7-2|-
CASSFNSYKNIQYF
>TRBJ1-2|TRBV6-5|-
CASSPAGDYGYTF